The 32 T cell receptor beta chains given below trace back to one sample, sequenced in a study of cytomegalovirus exposure and HLA in healthy donors (dated by TCRdb to the late 2010s). Libraries were made using the immunoSEQ multiplex PCR assay. The multiplex PCR relied on a mix of 60 forward primers for TCR Vbeta segments and 13 reverse primers for TCR Jbeta segments. TCRdb stores this immuneACCESS table with in-frame sequences only. Part of the clones is absent; in the studies checked, under half of the shortfall reflects unresolved V genes, and no reason is known for the rest. The sample table shows roughly 200,000 clones, and around 80% are seen once. Less than 3% of the sample goes to the ten largest clones. The sample was PBMCs. These receptors were obtained from a woman aged 55 to 70 in good health and CMV-seropositive.

V gene TRBV6-6 combines with J gene TRBJ1-5; D may be TRBD1 (5 bases). Germline loops: CDR1 MNHNY, CDR2 SVGAGI (reference sequence). The CDR3 consists of 16 residues. V lost 2 bases to trimming and J lost 3 bases, with 14 bases between them. CDR3 in amino acids: CASSYGQGTFNQPQHF. Written as DNA, the CDR3 is TGTGCCAGCAGTTACGGGCAGGGAACTTTCAATCAGCCCCAGCATTTT.

The chain has TRBV5-1 and TRBJ2-5, with 11 bases lining up with TRBD1. Germline CDR1 reads SGHRS; CDR2 reads YFSETQ. V shed 4 bases and J 4 bases; nucleotides not matched to a gene: 9. CDR3 length equals 16 residues. CDR3: CASSQAGTGGRETQYF. The CDR3 region has the DNA TGCGCCAGCAGCCAAGCCGGGACAGGGGGTCGAGAGACCCAGTACTTC.

The genes are TRBV2 and TRBJ1-2; D call uncertain. V lost 4 bases and J lost 14, with 23 bases in between. This CDR3 comprises 14 residues. CDR1 and CDR2 (germline): SNHLY, FYNNEI. Here the CDR3 reads CASSGSEISYLWTF. The CDR3 DNA reads TGTGCCAGCAGTGGGTCGGAGATTTCCTATTTGTGGACCTTC.

This clone appeared a few times. In DNA, the CDR3 is TGTGCCAGCAGTTCATCTCAACAGGGGAACACTGAAGCTTTCTTT. Its translation: CASSSSQQGNTEAFF. The chain uses TRBV28 and TRBJ1-1; a possible D gene is TRBD1 (6 bases). The V gene lost 4 bases and the J gene lost 1 base, with 13 bases spanning the gap. Germline-derived CDR1 and CDR2 are MDHEN and SYDVKM. The CDR3 contains 15 residues.

The chain is built from TRBV13 and TRBJ1-1; 7 bases match TRBD1. The CDR3 is 16 amino acids. V lost 5 bases, J lost 1 base, and 10 bases stayed unmatched. Germline CDR1 and CDR2: PRHDT and FYEKMQ (reference sequence). The CDR3 sequence: CASSTRRQGWNTEAFF. The CDR3 DNA is TGTGCCAGCAGCACCCGTCGACAGGGCTGGAACACTGAAGCTTTCTTT.

CDR3 DNA sequence: TGTGCCAGCAGCCCCGGTCCGAACACTGAAGCTTTCTTT. This gives the protein CASSPGPNTEAFF. The genes are TRBV7-2 and TRBJ1-1; the D is unclear. This CDR3 is 13 amino acids long. The V gene lost 5 bases and the J gene lost 1 base, with 8 bases spanning the gap. Germline V gives CDR1 SGHTA, CDR2 FQGNSA.

This clone has more than one count but fewer than ten. This chain uses TRBV27 with TRBJ2-7; D is unclear. V lost 4 bases and J 4 bases, leaving 11 bases between the germline ends. Looked up from germline, CDR1 is MNHEY and CDR2 is SMNVEV (reference sequence). CDR3 length: 13 amino acids. The DNA of the CDR3 is TGTGCCAGCAGTTCACCTAACAGATACGAGCAGTACTTC. It specifies CASSSPNRYEQYF.

The chain carries TRBV2 and TRBJ1-6; D is uncertain. The CDR3 length is 14 residues. The ends were cut back, 4 bases at V and 7 bases at J, with 11 bases in the middle. Germline V gives CDR1 SNHLY, CDR2 FYNNEI. The CDR3: CASSVGGRNSPLHF. For the CDR3, the DNA is TGTGCCAGCAGTGTAGGAGGGCGAAATTCACCCCTCCACTTT. The full variable domain, rest sourced from reference TRBV2 and TRBJ1-6, is EPEVTQTPSHQVTQMGQEVILRCVPISNHLYFYWYRQILGQKVEFLVSFYNNEISEKSEIFDDQFSVERPDGSNFTLKIRSTKLEDSAMYFCASSVGGRNSPLHFGNGTRLTVT.

This clone was seen just once. The chain carries TRBV4-3 and TRBJ1-2; the D gene is possibly TRBD1 (5 bases). Between the trimmed V and J ends, which lost 0 bases and 1 base, there was a span of 6 bases. Germline V gene sequence: CDR1 LGHNA, CDR2 YSLEER. The CDR3 has 14 residues. CDR3 amino acids: CASSQDQGNYGYTF. In DNA form, the CDR3 reads TGCGCCAGCAGCCAAGATCAGGGTAACTATGGCTACACCTTC.

J is TRBJ2-1 and V is TRBV19; D is uncertain. The V gene lost 1 base and the J gene lost 7 bases, with 14 bases spanning the gap. The CDR3 totals 15 residues. CDR1 is LNHDA, CDR2 SQIVND, per germline (reference sequence). The CDR3 spells CASSIVSNPANEQFF. The CDR3 DNA reads as TGTGCCAGTAGTATAGTGTCCAACCCAGCGAATGAGCAGTTCTTC. Based on the CDR3 plus reference TRBV19 and TRBJ2-1, the full variable domain is DGGITQSPKYLFRKEGQNVTLSCEQNLNHDAMYWYRQDPGQGLRLIYYSQIVNDFQKGDIAEGYSVSREKKESFPLTVTSAQKNPTAFYLCASSIVSNPANEQFFGPGTRLTVL.

V is TRBV19 and J is TRBJ2-2, with TRBD2 identical over 8 bases. The ends lost 4 bases at V and 6 bases at J; junction bases unmatched: 10. This CDR3 has 16 amino acids. The germline CDR1 and CDR2 sequences are LNHDA and SQIVND (reference sequence). The chain's CDR3 is CASSKLVGGAPGELFF. CDR3 sequence (DNA): TGTGCCAGTAGTAAGCTAGTCGGGGGGGCCCCCGGGGAGCTGTTTTTT.

The chain links TRBV10-3 to TRBJ2-7, with 11 bases aligning to TRBD2. The V gene's germline CDR1 is ENHRY and CDR2 SYGVKD. V lost 4 bases to trimming and J lost 5 bases; unmatched junction nucleotides: 7. CDR3 length: 15 amino acids. The CDR3 nucleotides read TGTGCCATCAGTGTCGTGACTAGCGGGAACAACGAGCAGTACTTC. Translating it yields CAISVVTSGNNEQYF.

This clone occurred a few times. The chain combines TRBV29-1 with TRBJ1-2, with D perhaps matching TRBD1 (5 bases). The V gene's germline CDR1 is SQVTM and CDR2 ANQGSEA. The CDR3 spans 12 residues. Trimming pared 6 bases from V and 2 bases from J, leaving 10 bases between. CDR3 amino acids: CSVGDSNYGYTF. The CDR3 DNA sequence: TGCAGCGTGGGGGACTCGAACTATGGCTACACCTTC.

Here the CDR3 reads CASSSRPGLSTDTQYF. CDR3 sequence (DNA): TGTGCCAGCAGCTCCCGTCCGGGGTTAAGCACAGATACGCAGTATTTT. This chain links TRBV7-6 with TRBJ2-3; D is possibly TRBD2 (5 bases). Germline values: CDR1 SGHVS, CDR2 FNYEAQ. V lost 4 bases to trimming and J lost 0 bases, with 14 bases between them. This CDR3 has 16 amino acids.

This clone came up once. The chain recombines TRBV19 with TRBJ1-5; D gene unclear. V was pared by 7 bases and J by 6 bases, with 16 bases between. The germline CDR1 and CDR2 sequences are LNHDA and SQIVND (reference sequence). The CDR3 is 14 residues long. The CDR3 coding sequence is TGTGCCAGTAACGTCCGTGAGGGTCGTCAGCCCCAGCATTTT. It yields the protein CASNVREGRQPQHF.

This chain joins TRBV7-9 and TRBJ1-6, with D uncertain. Germline loops: CDR1 SEHNR, CDR2 FQNEAQ (reference sequence). V was clipped by 1 base and J by 8 bases, with 12 bases between them. The CDR3 loop spans 15 amino acids. CDR3 sequence: CASSLGNGIDSPLHF. In nucleotides, the CDR3 is TGTGCCAGCAGCTTAGGAAACGGGATAGATTCACCCCTCCACTTT.

V usage is TRBV28 and J usage is TRBJ2-2, with D possibly matching TRBD2 (5 bases). Germline CDR1 and CDR2: MDHEN and SYDVKM. V gave up 9 bases and J gave up 1 base, with 12 bases separating them. This CDR3 is built from 14 residues. The CDR3 nucleotides read TGTGCCAGTTCCTTGGCGGGGAACACCGGGGAGCTGTTTTTT. Its translation is CASSLAGNTGELFF.

This clone was observed a handful of times. J is TRBJ2-3 and V is TRBV18; tentative D call: TRBD2 (5 bases). The CDR3 is 14 residues long. V was cut by 2 bases and J by 2 bases, with 8 bases left in between. Germline V gene data show CDR1 as KGHSH and CDR2 as LQKENI. The CDR3 is CASSPRTLTDTQYF. The CDR3 DNA reads TGTGCCAGCTCACCAAGGACTCTCACAGATACGCAGTATTTT.

The rearrangement joins TRBV7-9 to TRBJ2-5; 8 bases agree with TRBD2. The CDR3 runs to 12 residues. Germline CDR1 SEHNR, CDR2 FQNEAQ (reference sequence). V lost 7 bases, J lost 7 bases, and 5 bases stayed unmatched. The CDR3 region is CASNPGGVTQYF. In nucleotides, the CDR3 is TGTGCCAGCAACCCGGGGGGGGTGACCCAGTACTTC.

This clone has just one count. CDR3 sequence: CASSPGGGQVYQETQYF. CDR3 in DNA: TGTGCCAGCAGCCCCGGCGGGGGACAGGTCTACCAAGAGACCCAGTACTTC. This chain connects TRBV4-2 to TRBJ2-5; D might be TRBD1 (8 bases). The V gene lost 4 bases and the J gene lost 0 bases, with 18 bases spanning the gap. Germline lookup yields CDR1 LGHNA and CDR2 YNFKEQ. The CDR3 totals 17 residues.

This chain uses TRBV6-1 with TRBJ1-6, with 7 bases matching TRBD1. There are 17 residues in the CDR3. Germline V gives CDR1 MNHNS, CDR2 SASEGT. V shed 4 bases and J 9 bases; nucleotides not matched to a gene: 15. CDR3 sequence reads: CASSVSRMEQGTSPLHF. CDR3 bases: TGTGCCAGCAGTGTGAGTCGTATGGAACAGGGGACTTCACCCCTCCACTTT.

The J gene is TRBJ2-1, the V gene TRBV18; tentative D call: TRBD2 (6 bases). CDR1 is KGHSH, CDR2 LQKENI, per germline. The CDR3 sequence is 15 residues long. V lost 2 bases and J lost 3, with 11 bases in between. DNA of the CDR3: TGTGCCAGCTCACCAGACGGACTATTCTACAATGAGCAGTTCTTC. Translation gives CASSPDGLFYNEQFF.

This chain connects TRBV28 to TRBJ2-7; D is unclear. The V gene's germline CDR1 is MDHEN and CDR2 SYDVKM. The germline V and J ends were trimmed by 4 bases and 2 bases, with 18 bases remaining between them. This CDR3 has 16 residues. The CDR3 spells CASSYSLPGMPYEQYF. CDR3 DNA: TGTGCCAGCAGTTATTCACTCCCCGGTATGCCCTACGAGCAGTACTTC.

This clone has a handful of counts. The chain couples TRBV7-2 to TRBJ1-5, with 10 positions matching TRBD1. CDR3 size: 17 residues. The germline CDR1 and CDR2 sequences are SGHTA and FQGNSA. The J segment lost 1 base and the V segment lost 5 bases, leaving 8 bases of the junction unmatched. The CDR3: CASSLLPGQGSNQPQHF. CDR3 in DNA: TGTGCCAGCAGCCTTCTTCCGGGACAGGGGAGCAATCAGCCCCAGCATTTT.

This clone appeared a single time. The chain employs TRBV28 and TRBJ1-2, with D uncertain. Germline values: CDR1 MDHEN, CDR2 SYDVKM. CDR3 length: 14 amino acids. V lost 2 bases, J lost 4 bases, and 11 bases lay in between. CDR3 protein: CASSLDNSIYGYTF. The CDR3 bases are TGTGCCAGCAGTTTAGACAACTCGATCTATGGCTACACCTTC.

The rearrangement uses TRBV10-1 and TRBJ2-7, with D maybe TRBD1 (5 bases). There are 14 residues in the CDR3. Germline CDR1 is WNHNN and CDR2 is SYGVQD (reference sequence). Trimming shortened V by 3 bases and J by 4 bases, and 13 bases separated the two germline ends. CDR3 sequence: CASSEGRVRYEQYF. In nucleotides, the CDR3 is TGCGCCAGCAGTGAAGGCAGGGTAAGGTACGAGCAGTACTTC.

This clone has more than one count but fewer than ten. The chain is built from TRBV5-1 and TRBJ1-4; tentatively, D is TRBD1 (6 bases). The length of the CDR3 is 15 residues. V was trimmed by 4 bases and J by 8 bases, leaving 18 bases between them. Germline-derived CDR1 and CDR2 are SGHRS and YFSETQ. CDR3 loop: CASSQGTILEEKLFF. In DNA, the CDR3 is TGCGCCAGCAGCCAAGGGACAATACTGGAAGAAAAACTGTTTTTT.

This sequence joins TRBV28 and TRBJ1-1; the D gene is possibly TRBD1 (5 bases). This CDR3 contains 13 residues. Per the germline V gene, CDR1 is MDHEN and CDR2 is SYDVKM. Trimming cost V 5 bases and J 9 bases, with 16 bases left between them. CDR3 in DNA: TGTGCCAGCAGTCCAGGGCAACATATAAAAGCTTTCTTT. Translation: CASSPGQHIKAFF.

This sequence joins TRBV5-1 and TRBJ2-7, with D possibly being TRBD2 (7 bases). Germline CDR1 and CDR2: SGHRS and YFSETQ. Trimming took 0 bases from V and 0 from J, leaving 10 bases between them. There are 15 residues in the CDR3. The CDR3 sequence: CASSLVAGASYEQYF. The CDR3 DNA sequence: TGCGCCAGCAGCTTGGTGGCGGGGGCCTCCTACGAGCAGTACTTC.

This clone has just a few counts. The chain links TRBV6-5 to TRBJ2-5; no clear D. Germline-derived CDR1 and CDR2 are MNHEY and SVGAGI. V was pared by 2 bases and J by 11 bases, with 18 bases between. The CDR3 extends over 14 amino acids. The CDR3 region is CASSYRAGLGEQYF. The CDR3 DNA reads TGTGCCAGCAGTTACCGAGCAGGCTTGGGTGAGCAGTACTTC.

This chain joins TRBV27 and TRBJ2-7; D possibly corresponds to TRBD2 (6 bases). V lost 6 bases and J lost 8, with 17 bases in between. Germline V gene data show CDR1 as MNHEY and CDR2 as SMNVEV (reference sequence). The CDR3 has 13 residues. The DNA for the CDR3 is TGTGCCAGCAGGTCTACTCAAACTAGCCAGCAGTACTTC. This codes for CASRSTQTSQQYF.

This clone was counted only a few times. This chain joins TRBV4-2 and TRBJ1-2, with TRBD1 matching over 12 bases. Unmatched junction bases numbered 11, after V lost 6 bases and J lost 6 bases. The germline gives CDR1 LGHNA, CDR2 YNFKEQ. The CDR3 length is 16 residues. CDR3 loop: CASRQPGQGAWNGYTF. The CDR3 DNA reads as TGTGCCAGCAGACAACCGGGACAGGGGGCTTGGAATGGCTACACCTTC.